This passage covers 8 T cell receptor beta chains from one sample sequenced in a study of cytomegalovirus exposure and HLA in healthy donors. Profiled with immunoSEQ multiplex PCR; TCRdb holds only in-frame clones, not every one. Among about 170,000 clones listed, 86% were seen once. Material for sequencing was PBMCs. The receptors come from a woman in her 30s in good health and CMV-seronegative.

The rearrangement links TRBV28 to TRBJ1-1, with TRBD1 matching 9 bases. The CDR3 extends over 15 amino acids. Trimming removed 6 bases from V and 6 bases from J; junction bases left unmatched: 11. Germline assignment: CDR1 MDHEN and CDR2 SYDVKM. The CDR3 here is CASSHRDRVISEAFF. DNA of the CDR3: TGTGCCAGCAGCCACCGGGACAGGGTAATCTCTGAAGCTTTCTTT.

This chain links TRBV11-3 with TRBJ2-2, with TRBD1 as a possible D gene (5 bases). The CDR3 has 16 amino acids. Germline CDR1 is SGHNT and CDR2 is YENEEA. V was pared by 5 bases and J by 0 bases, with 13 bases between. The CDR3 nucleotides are TGTGCCAGCAGCGTAGGTGAGACAGCGAACACCGGGGAGCTGTTTTTT. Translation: CASSVGETANTGELFF.

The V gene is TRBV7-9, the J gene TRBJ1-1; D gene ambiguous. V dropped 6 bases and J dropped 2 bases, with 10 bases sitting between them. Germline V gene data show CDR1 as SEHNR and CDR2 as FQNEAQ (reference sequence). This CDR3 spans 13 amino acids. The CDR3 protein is CASRLDGNTEAFF. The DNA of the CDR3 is TGTGCCAGCAGGCTGGACGGAAACACTGAAGCTTTCTTT.

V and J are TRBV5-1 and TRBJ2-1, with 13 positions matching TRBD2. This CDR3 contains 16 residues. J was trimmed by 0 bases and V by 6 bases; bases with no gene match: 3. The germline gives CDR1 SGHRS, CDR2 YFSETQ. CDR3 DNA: TGCGCCAGCACCGGACTAGCGGGAGCCTCCTACAATGAGCAGTTCTTC. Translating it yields CASTGLAGASYNEQFF.

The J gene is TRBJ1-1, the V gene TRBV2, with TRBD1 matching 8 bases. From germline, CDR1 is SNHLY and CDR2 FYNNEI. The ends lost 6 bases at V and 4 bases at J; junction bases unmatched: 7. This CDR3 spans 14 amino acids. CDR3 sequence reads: CASRVKTGGTEAFF. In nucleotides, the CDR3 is TGTGCCAGCAGGGTGAAAACAGGGGGCACTGAAGCTTTCTTT.

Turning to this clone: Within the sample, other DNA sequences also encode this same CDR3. The CDR3, as DNA: TGTGCCAGCAGAAGGACAGCCACGAATGAAAAACTGTTTTTT. It is translated as CASRRTATNEKLFF. The chain employs TRBV27 and TRBJ1-4; D may be TRBD1 (6 bases). Germline loops: CDR1 MNHEY, CDR2 SMNVEV (reference sequence). Trimming took off 6 bases at V and 5 bases at J, with 13 bases between the two ends. The CDR3 length is 14 residues.

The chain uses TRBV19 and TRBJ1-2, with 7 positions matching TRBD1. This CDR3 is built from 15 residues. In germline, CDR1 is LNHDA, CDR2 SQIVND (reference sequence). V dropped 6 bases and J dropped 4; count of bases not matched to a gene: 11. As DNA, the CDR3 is TGTGCCAGTAGCACCCGGGACAGCAGGATCTATGGCTACACCTTC. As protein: CASSTRDSRIYGYTF.

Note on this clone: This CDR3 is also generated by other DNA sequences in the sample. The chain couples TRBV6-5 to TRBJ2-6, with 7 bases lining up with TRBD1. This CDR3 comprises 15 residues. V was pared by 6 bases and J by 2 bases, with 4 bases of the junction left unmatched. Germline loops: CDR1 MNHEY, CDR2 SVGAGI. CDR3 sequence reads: CASSQDRAGANVLTF. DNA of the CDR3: TGTGCCAGCAGCCAAGACAGGGCTGGGGCCAACGTCCTGACTTTC.